These T cell receptor beta chains were read from a single sample in a study of T cells in tumors after PD-1 blockade. Data came from immunoSEQ multiplex PCR; TCRdb stores just in-frame clones and leaves some out. The table includes about 33,000 clones, about 77% detected once. This specimen was PBMCs, taken before anti-PD-1 treatment. The receptors were gathered from a human donor with basal cell carcinoma. Each CDR3 is given with its conserved first and last residue. The D gene is left open where the match is weak. Clone size is stated in some rows and not others, as once, few, many or a class when expanded.

J: TRBJ2-7
size: .
V: TRBV13
D: .
CDR3: CASSLEQGSEQYF
DNA: TGTGCCAGCAGCTTAGAACAGGGAAGCGAGCAGTACTTC

J: TRBJ2-7
size: .
V: TRBV3-1/TRBV3-2
D: TRBD1
CDR3: CASSPRTGGGEQYF
DNA: TGTGCCAGCAGCCCCCGGACAGGGGGCGGCGAGCAGTACTTC

J: TRBJ2-1
size: .
V: TRBV11-3
D: TRBD1
CDR3: CASSSGQADEQFF
DNA: TGTGCCAGCAGCTCGGGACAGGCCGACGAGCAGTTCTTC

J: TRBJ1-1
size: once
V: TRBV4-3
D: .
CDR3: CASSQDHGARTEAFF
DNA: TGCGCCAGCAGCCAAGATCACGGGGCTCGCACTGAAGCTTTCTTT

J: TRBJ1-1
size: .
V: TRBV5-8
D: .
CDR3: CASSLQRVAEAFF
DNA: TGTGCCAGCAGCCTCCAGAGGGTGGCTGAAGCTTTCTTT

J: TRBJ2-7
size: .
V: TRBV10-2
D: .
CDR3: CASSENWYEQYF
DNA: TGCGCCAGCAGTGAGAATTGGTACGAGCAGTACTTC

J: TRBJ2-7
size: .
V: TRBV14
D: .
CDR3: CASSQGTGPYEQYF
DNA: TGTGCCAGCAGCCAAGGGACGGGCCCATACGAGCAGTACTTC

J: TRBJ2-3
size: .
V: TRBV3-1/TRBV3-2
D: TRBD1
CDR3: CASSQDRGGQGPRGTQYF
DNA: TGTGCCAGCAGCCAAGACCGAGGGGGACAGGGGCCGCGCGGTACGCAGTATTTT

J: TRBJ1-1
size: few
V: TRBV6-5
D: .
CDR3: CASSQRGVSGTEAFF
DNA: TGTGCCAGCAGCCAAAGGGGGGTCTCAGGCACTGAAGCTTTCTTT

J: TRBJ1-4
size: .
V: TRBV28
D: .
CDR3: CASSLLSGGKLFF
DNA: TGTGCCAGCAGTTTACTTTCCGGGGGAAAACTGTTTTTT

J: TRBJ1-3
size: .
V: TRBV27
D: TRBD1
CDR3: CASSFYPPGQGTNTIYF
DNA: TGTGCCAGCAGTTTTTACCCCCCGGGACAGGGGACCAACACCATATATTTT

J: TRBJ2-1
size: .
V: TRBV11-2
D: .
CDR3: CASSYGSYNEQFF
DNA: TGTGCCAGCAGCTACGGGTCCTACAATGAGCAGTTCTTC

J: TRBJ2-1
size: .
V: TRBV6-2/TRBV6-3
D: .
CDR3: CASSPLANEQFF
DNA: TGTGCCAGCAGTCCACTTGCCAATGAGCAGTTCTTC

J: TRBJ2-1
size: .
V: TRBV7-2
D: TRBD2
CDR3: CASSSGLAREQFF
DNA: TGTGCCAGCAGCTCGGGACTAGCGAGGGAGCAGTTCTTC

J: TRBJ2-3
size: .
V: TRBV2
D: .
CDR3: CASSEVWTALADTQYF
DNA: TGTGCCAGCAGTGAAGTTTGGACAGCGCTAGCAGATACGCAGTATTTT

J: TRBJ2-7
size: once
V: TRBV5-1
D: TRBD2
CDR3: CASSLRTSGRSYEQYF
DNA: TGCGCCAGCAGCCTTCGGACTAGCGGGCGCTCCTACGAGCAGTACTTC

J: TRBJ1-2
size: .
V: TRBV11-3
D: TRBD1
CDR3: CASSLWGTGLDGYTF
DNA: TGTGCCAGCAGCTTATGGGGGACAGGTCTCGATGGCTACACCTTC

J: TRBJ2-7
size: .
V: TRBV30
D: .
CDR3: CAWTSRFGEQYF
DNA: TGTGCCTGGACTTCGCGCTTTGGCGAGCAGTACTTC

J: TRBJ1-6
size: .
V: TRBV7-2
D: .
CDR3: CASSQLARAYNSPLHF
DNA: TGTGCCAGCAGCCAACTCGCACGGGCCTATAATTCACCCCTCCACTTT

J: TRBJ1-4
size: .
V: TRBV5-1
D: TRBD1
CDR3: CASSPAGGSNEKLFF
DNA: TGCGCCAGCAGCCCCGCAGGGGGGTCTAATGAAAAACTGTTTTTT

J: TRBJ1-1
size: .
V: TRBV5-5
D: .
CDR3: CASSPADPTRTEAFF
DNA: TGTGCCAGCAGCCCCGCGGATCCGACGAGGACTGAAGCTTTCTTT

J: TRBJ2-7
size: .
V: TRBV5-1
D: TRBD2
CDR3: CASSLGLAGNQYEQYF
DNA: TGCGCCAGCAGCTTGGGGCTAGCGGGGAACCAATACGAGCAGTACTTC

J: TRBJ2-1
size: .
V: TRBV9
D: TRBD1
CDR3: CASSTRTGGHNEQFF
DNA: TGTGCCAGCAGCACACGGACAGGGGGGCACAATGAGCAGTTCTTC

J: TRBJ2-3
size: few
V: TRBV19
D: TRBD2
CDR3: CASSVGLAGPSDTQYF
DNA: TGTGCCAGTAGTGTCGGACTAGCGGGACCCTCAGATACGCAGTATTTT

J: TRBJ2-1
size: .
V: TRBV7-3
D: TRBD2
CDR3: CASSLTPSGGYNEQFF
DNA: TGTGCCAGCAGCTTAACCCCTAGCGGGGGATACAATGAGCAGTTCTTC

J: TRBJ2-2
size: once
V: TRBV5-1
D: .
CDR3: CASSLSAGTGELFF
DNA: TGCGCCAGCAGCCTCTCGGCGGGCACCGGGGAGCTGTTTTTT

J: TRBJ2-3
size: .
V: TRBV11-3
D: TRBD1
CDR3: CASSPGQGTDTQYF
DNA: TGTGCCAGCAGCCCAGGACAGGGAACAGATACGCAGTATTTT

J: TRBJ1-3
size: .
V: TRBV6-5
D: TRBD1
CDR3: CASSFGTEQNTIYF
DNA: TGTGCCAGCAGTTTCGGGACAGAACAAAACACCATATATTTT

J: TRBJ1-1
size: .
V: TRBV5-1
D: .
CDR3: CASRGRLNTEAFF
DNA: TGCGCCAGCAGGGGCAGACTGAACACTGAAGCTTTCTTT

J: TRBJ2-6
size: .
V: TRBV3-1/TRBV3-2
D: .
CDR3: CASSLRSGANVLTF
DNA: TGTGCCAGCAGCCTACGTTCTGGGGCCAACGTCCTGACTTTC

J: TRBJ2-3
size: .
V: TRBV18
D: .
CDR3: CASSPSRSTDTQYF
DNA: TGTGCCAGCTCACCCTCAAGAAGCACAGATACGCAGTATTTT

J: TRBJ2-3
size: .
V: TRBV11-3
D: .
CDR3: CASSLDSAGASTDTQYF
DNA: TGTGCCAGCAGCTTAGATTCGGCGGGGGCTAGCACAGATACGCAGTATTTT

J: TRBJ1-2
size: .
V: TRBV5-4
D: .
CDR3: CASSLDGRAARHYGYTF
DNA: TGTGCCAGCAGCTTGGATGGCCGAGCAGCCCGTCACTATGGCTACACCTTC

J: TRBJ2-7
size: .
V: TRBV10-3
D: TRBD2
CDR3: CAISESVAGDYEQYF
DNA: TGTGCCATCAGTGAGTCGGTAGCGGGGGACTACGAGCAGTACTTC

J: TRBJ2-5
size: .
V: TRBV28
D: .
CDR3: CASSLGGYQETQYF
DNA: TGTGCCAGCAGTTTAGGTGGGTACCAAGAGACCCAGTACTTC

J: TRBJ2-7
size: .
V: TRBV12-3/TRBV12-4
D: .
CDR3: CASSLAWGYEQYF
DNA: TGTGCCAGCAGTTTAGCGTGGGGCTACGAGCAGTACTTC

J: TRBJ1-2
size: .
V: TRBV19
D: TRBD1
CDR3: CATQNLRPGTGSNYGYTF
DNA: TGTGCCACCCAGAACCTGCGTCCCGGGACAGGGAGTAACTATGGCTACACCTTC

J: TRBJ1-5
size: .
V: TRBV7-6
D: .
CDR3: CASSPSPNQPQHF
DNA: TGTGCCAGCAGCCCTAGCCCCAATCAGCCCCAGCATTTT

J: TRBJ1-1
size: .
V: TRBV7-2
D: TRBD1
CDR3: CASSLVGQGGTEAFF
DNA: TGTGCCAGCAGCTTAGTGGGTCAGGGGGGCACTGAAGCTTTCTTT

J: TRBJ2-7
size: once
V: TRBV6-5
D: TRBD1
CDR3: CASRVETGASYEQYF
DNA: TGTGCCAGCAGGGTTGAGACAGGGGCGAGCTACGAGCAGTACTTC

J: TRBJ2-7
size: once
V: TRBV3-1/TRBV3-2
D: TRBD2
CDR3: CASSQATRTSGSYEQYF
DNA: TGTGCCAGCAGCCAAGCTACAAGGACTAGCGGGTCCTACGAGCAGTACTTC

J: TRBJ2-2
size: .
V: TRBV7-3
D: TRBD2
CDR3: CASSSAGGRTGELFF
DNA: TGTGCCAGCAGCTCCGCGGGGGGGCGCACCGGGGAGCTGTTTTTT

J: TRBJ2-3
size: .
V: TRBV7-9
D: .
CDR3: CASSPGAESRADTQYF
DNA: TGTGCCAGCAGCCCCGGGGCGGAGTCGAGGGCAGATACGCAGTATTTT

J: TRBJ2-2
size: .
V: TRBV7-2
D: TRBD2
CDR3: CASSHGLAGGNTGELFF
DNA: TGTGCCAGCAGCCACGGTCTAGCGGGGGGAAACACCGGGGAGCTGTTTTTT